These T cell receptor beta chains were read from a single sample in a study of neurological immune-mediated disorders. TCRdb reanalysed the 5' RACE reads using MiXCR and keeps one entry per CDR3 protein. The sample contains about 77,000 distinct CDR3 sequences, around 9.9% of which appear only once. Sequenced: PBMCs. Receptors originate from a man aged 45-60 years in good health. Each CDR3 is given with its conserved first and last residue. The D gene is left open where the match is weak. Rows give clone size only sometimes, using once, few, many, or a class for an expanded clone.

D gene,J gene,clone size,V gene,CDR3 protein,CDR3 DNA
.,TRBJ2-5,many,TRBV7-9,CASSSPTGIRQETQYF,TGTGCCAGCAGCTCGCCGACAGGTATTAGGCAGGAGACCCAGTACTTC
TRBD2,TRBJ2-7,many,TRBV20-1,CSAYQLLRTSGNEQYF,TGCAGTGCATACCAATTGCTAAGGACTAGCGGGAACGAGCAGTACTTC
TRBD2,TRBJ2-5,many,TRBV7-2,CASSFGTSRETQYF,TGTGCCAGCAGCTTCGGGACTAGCCGAGAGACCCAGTACTTC
.,TRBJ2-1,many,TRBV28,CASSLAGSTYNEQFF,TGTGCCAGCAGTTTAGCCGGGAGTACCTACAATGAGCAGTTCTTC
.,TRBJ1-2,many,TRBV5-1,CASSGLGSPGPGYTF,TGCGCCAGCAGCGGGTTAGGCAGTCCGGGGCCTGGCTACACCTTC
TRBD2,TRBJ2-1,many,TRBV20-1,CSARGRKRGTGDEQFF,TGCAGTGCTAGAGGGAGGAAGCGGGGGACGGGCGATGAGCAGTTCTTC
.,TRBJ2-2,many,TRBV5-1,CASSLEPGELFF,TGCGCCAGCAGCCTGGAGCCCGGGGAGCTGTTTTTT
.,TRBJ2-1,many,TRBV20-1,CSARKGMSSYNEQFF,TGCAGTGCTAGGAAGGGGATGAGCTCCTACAATGAGCAGTTCTTC
TRBD2,TRBJ2-5,many,TRBV7-8,CASSPRGLAGGRAETQYF,TGTGCCAGCAGCCCGAGGGGGCTAGCGGGGGGGCGTGCGGAGACCCAGTACTTC
TRBD2,TRBJ2-4,.,TRBV7-2,CASSKGLAQNIQYF,TGTGCCAGCAGCAAGGGACTAGCGCAAAACATTCAGTACTTC
TRBD1,TRBJ1-2,many,TRBV20-1,CSARDSGTAYGYTF,TGCAGTGCTAGAGATTCCGGGACAGCTTATGGCTACACCTTC
TRBD2,TRBJ2-2,many,TRBV20-1,CSARDSSGGRLLFF,TGCAGTGCTAGAGACTCTAGCGGGGGCCGGCTGCTGTTTTTT
.,TRBJ2-6,many,TRBV6-1,CASELSGANVLTF,TGTGCCAGCGAGTTATCTGGGGCCAACGTCCTGACTTTC
.,TRBJ1-5,few,TRBV27,CASSFSGTPPNQPQHF,TGTGCCAGCAGTTTCTCCGGGACACCTCCAAATCAGCCCCAGCATTTT
TRBD1,TRBJ2-7,many,TRBV4-1,CASSQAGTGSHEQYF,TGCGCCAGCAGCCAAGCGGGGACAGGGAGCCACGAGCAGTACTTC
TRBD2,TRBJ2-1,many,TRBV6-1,CASERGAYNEQFF,TGTGCCAGCGAGCGGGGGGCTTACAATGAGCAGTTCTTC
TRBD1,TRBJ2-7,many,TRBV7-2,CASSFDRGYEQYF,TGTGCCAGCAGCTTTGACAGGGGCTACGAGCAGTACTTC
TRBD1,TRBJ1-1,many,TRBV6-2/TRBV6-3,CASSRQGMVKAFF,TGTGCCAGCAGTCGACAGGGTATGGTGAAAGCTTTCTTT
.,TRBJ2-1,many,TRBV28,CASRGAGGQGEQFF,TGTGCCAGCCGTGGCGCTGGGGGCCAGGGTGAGCAGTTCTTC
.,TRBJ2-3,many,TRBV5-1,CASSLLGTTDTQYF,TGCGCCAGCAGCTTGTTGGGTACCACAGATACGCAGTATTTT
TRBD2,TRBJ2-2,many,TRBV7-2,CASSLLAGVHTGELFF,TGTGCCAGCAGCTTATTAGCGGGGGTCCACACCGGGGAGCTGTTTTTT
.,TRBJ1-1,many,TRBV5-1,CASTEGTGNTEAFF,TGCGCCAGCACGGAGGGGACGGGGAACACTGAAGCTTTCTTT
.,TRBJ2-1,many,TRBV20-1,CSAKKESSYNEQFF,TGCAGTGCTAAAAAGGAGAGCTCCTACAATGAGCAGTTCTTC